This TCR beta chain was recovered during a study of cytomegalovirus exposure and HLA in healthy donors. Whole-study findings and limits: A later analysis found that most CMV-associated TCR beta chains appeared HLA-restricted. The authors confirmed in vitro that a few CMV-associated chains were specific for CMV antigens. Cytomegalovirus status was reportedly diagnosed by the classifier with high sensitivity and specificity. Researchers catalogued about 150 TCR beta chains as cytomegalovirus-associated.

PCR primers comprised 60 Vbeta and 13 Jbeta primers. Here immunoSEQ multiplex PCR was the method, and the copy in TCRdb shows in-frame clones only, minus some. The repertoire consists of about 140,000 clones, with 82% occurring once and the leading ten covering 3% to 3.5%. Germline CDR1 is MRHNA and CDR2 is SNTAGT. The V end was cut by 1 base, the J end by 2 bases, with 3 bases between. This CDR3 region has 13 residues. Remarks on this clone: Its antigen is currently unknown.

The V and J genes are TRBV6-4 and TRBJ2-1; no definite D call. The source of this sequence is a man aged 18 to 29 in good health and CMV-seropositive. The sequencing input was PBMCs. The CDR3 sequence: CASSDLTYNEQFF. For the CDR3, the DNA is TGTGCCAGCAGTGACTTAACCTACAATGAGCAGTTCTTC.